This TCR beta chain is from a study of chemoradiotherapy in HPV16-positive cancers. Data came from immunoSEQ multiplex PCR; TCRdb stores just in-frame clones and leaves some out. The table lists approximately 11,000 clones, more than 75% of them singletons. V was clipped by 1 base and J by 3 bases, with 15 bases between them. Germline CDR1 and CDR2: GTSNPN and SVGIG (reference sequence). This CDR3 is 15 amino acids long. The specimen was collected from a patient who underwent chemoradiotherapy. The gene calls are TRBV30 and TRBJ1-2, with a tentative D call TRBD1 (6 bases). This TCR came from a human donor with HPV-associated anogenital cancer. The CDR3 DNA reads TGTGCCTGGAGTGATTGGACAGCCGAAGACTATGGCTACACCTTC. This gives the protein CAWSDWTAEDYGYTF.